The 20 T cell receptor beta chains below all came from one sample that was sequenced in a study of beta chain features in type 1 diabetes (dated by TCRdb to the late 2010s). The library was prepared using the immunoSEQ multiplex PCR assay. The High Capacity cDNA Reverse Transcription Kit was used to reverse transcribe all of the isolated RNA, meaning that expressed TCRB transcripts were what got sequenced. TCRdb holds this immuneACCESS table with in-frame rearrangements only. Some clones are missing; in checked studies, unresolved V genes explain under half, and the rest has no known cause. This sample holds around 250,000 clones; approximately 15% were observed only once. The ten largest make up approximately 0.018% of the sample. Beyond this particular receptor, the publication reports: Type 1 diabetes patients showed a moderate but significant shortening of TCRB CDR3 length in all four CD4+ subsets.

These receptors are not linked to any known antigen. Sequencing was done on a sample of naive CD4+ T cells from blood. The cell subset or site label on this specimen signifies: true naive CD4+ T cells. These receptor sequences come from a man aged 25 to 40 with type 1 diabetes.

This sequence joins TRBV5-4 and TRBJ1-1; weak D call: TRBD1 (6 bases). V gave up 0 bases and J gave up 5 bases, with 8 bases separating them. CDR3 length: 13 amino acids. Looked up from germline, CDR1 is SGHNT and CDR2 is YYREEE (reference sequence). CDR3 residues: CASSLAGVTEAFF. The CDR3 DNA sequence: TGTGCCAGCAGCTTGGCAGGGGTTACTGAAGCTTTCTTT.

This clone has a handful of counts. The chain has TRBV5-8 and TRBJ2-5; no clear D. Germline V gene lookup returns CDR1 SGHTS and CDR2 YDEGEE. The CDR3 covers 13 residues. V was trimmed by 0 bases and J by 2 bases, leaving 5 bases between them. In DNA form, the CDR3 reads TGTGCCAGCAGCTTGGGCAGACAAGAGACCCAGTACTTC. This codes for CASSLGRQETQYF.

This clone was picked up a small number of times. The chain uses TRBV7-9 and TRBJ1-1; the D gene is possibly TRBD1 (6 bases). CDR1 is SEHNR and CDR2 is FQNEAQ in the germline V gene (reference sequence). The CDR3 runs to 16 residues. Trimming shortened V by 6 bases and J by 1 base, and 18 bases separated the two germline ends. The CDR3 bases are TGTGCCAGCAGTCGTCCCGGCGGGGGCGCGAACACTGAAGCTTTCTTT. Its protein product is CASSRPGGGANTEAFF.

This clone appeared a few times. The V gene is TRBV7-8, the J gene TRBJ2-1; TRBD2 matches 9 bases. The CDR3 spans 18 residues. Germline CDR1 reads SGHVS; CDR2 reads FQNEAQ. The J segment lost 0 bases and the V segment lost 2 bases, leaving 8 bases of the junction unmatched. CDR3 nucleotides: TGTGCCAGCAGCTTACTAGCGGGGATCTCGAGCTCCTACAATGAGCAGTTCTTC. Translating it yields CASSLLAGISSSYNEQFF.

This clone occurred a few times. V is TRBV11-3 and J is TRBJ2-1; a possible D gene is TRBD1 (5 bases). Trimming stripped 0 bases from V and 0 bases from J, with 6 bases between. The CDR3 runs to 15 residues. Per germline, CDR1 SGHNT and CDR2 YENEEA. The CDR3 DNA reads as TGTGCCAGCAGCTTAGAGGGGCTCTCCTACAATGAGCAGTTCTTC. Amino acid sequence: CASSLEGLSYNEQFF.

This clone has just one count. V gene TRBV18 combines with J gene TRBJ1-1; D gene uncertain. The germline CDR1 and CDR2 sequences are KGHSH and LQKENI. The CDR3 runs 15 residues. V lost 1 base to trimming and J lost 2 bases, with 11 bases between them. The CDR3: CASSPRAGDNTEAFF. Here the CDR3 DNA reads TGTGCCAGCTCACCACGGGCCGGGGATAACACTGAAGCTTTCTTT.

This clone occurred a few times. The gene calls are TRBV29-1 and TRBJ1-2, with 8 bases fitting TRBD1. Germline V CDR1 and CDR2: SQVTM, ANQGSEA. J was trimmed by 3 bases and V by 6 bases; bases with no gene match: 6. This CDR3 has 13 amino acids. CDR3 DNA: TGCAGCGTGGATCTGACAGGGGACTATGGCTACACCTTC. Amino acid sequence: CSVDLTGDYGYTF.

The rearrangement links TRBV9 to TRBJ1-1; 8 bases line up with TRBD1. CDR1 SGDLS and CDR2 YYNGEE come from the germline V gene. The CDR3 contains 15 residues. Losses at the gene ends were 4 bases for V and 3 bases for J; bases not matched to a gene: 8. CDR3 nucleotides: TGTGCCAGCAGCACGACAGGGGCGGCGGACACTGAAGCTTTCTTT. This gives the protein CASSTTGAADTEAFF.

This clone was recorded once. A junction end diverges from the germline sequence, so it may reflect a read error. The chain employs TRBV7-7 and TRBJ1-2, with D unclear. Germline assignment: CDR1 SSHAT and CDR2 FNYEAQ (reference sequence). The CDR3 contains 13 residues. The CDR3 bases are TGTGCCAGCAGGTTAGCCTATCCGAAGGGCTACACCTTC. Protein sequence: CASRLAYPKGYTF.

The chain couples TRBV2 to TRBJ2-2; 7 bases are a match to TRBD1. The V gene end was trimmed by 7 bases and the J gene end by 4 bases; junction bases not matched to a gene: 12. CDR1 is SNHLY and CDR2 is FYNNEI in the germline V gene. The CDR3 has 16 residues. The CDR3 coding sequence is TGTGCCAGCAAGCTCTTAGGACAGGTCGGCACCGGGGAGCTGTTTTTT. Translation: CASKLLGQVGTGELFF.

The CDR3 DNA reads TGTGCCAGCTCCGGACAGGGGAACTCCTACGAGCAGTACTTC. It is translated as CASSGQGNSYEQYF. The chain is built from TRBV18 and TRBJ2-7; 9 bases map to TRBD1. Germline CDR1 and CDR2: KGHSH and LQKENI. The CDR3 is made up of 14 amino acids. The ends lost 6 bases at V and 0 bases at J; junction bases unmatched: 3.

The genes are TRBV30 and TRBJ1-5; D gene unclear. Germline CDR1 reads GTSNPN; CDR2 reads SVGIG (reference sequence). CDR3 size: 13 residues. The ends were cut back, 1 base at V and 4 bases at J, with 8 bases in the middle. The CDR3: CAWSGSGNQPQHF. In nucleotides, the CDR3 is TGTGCCTGGAGTGGCTCAGGTAATCAGCCCCAGCATTTT.

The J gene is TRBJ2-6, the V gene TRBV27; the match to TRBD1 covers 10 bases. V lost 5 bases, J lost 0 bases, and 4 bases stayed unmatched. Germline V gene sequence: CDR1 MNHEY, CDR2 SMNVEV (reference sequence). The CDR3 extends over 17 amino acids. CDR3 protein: CASSPGTGASGANVLTF. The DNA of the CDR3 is TGTGCCAGCAGTCCCGGGACAGGGGCCTCTGGGGCCAACGTCCTGACTTTC.

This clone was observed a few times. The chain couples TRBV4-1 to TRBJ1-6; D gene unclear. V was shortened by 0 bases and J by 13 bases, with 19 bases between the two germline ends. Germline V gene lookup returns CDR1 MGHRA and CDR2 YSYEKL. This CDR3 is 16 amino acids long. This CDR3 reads CASSQEAAFSSKPLHF. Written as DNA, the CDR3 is TGCGCCAGCAGCCAAGAAGCTGCTTTCTCCTCCAAGCCCCTCCACTTT.

CDR3 in DNA: TGTGCCAGCAGCCCCGGGATCTCTCGGGAGACCCAGTACTTC. It specifies CASSPGISRETQYF. The chain links TRBV4-2 to TRBJ2-5, with D possibly matching TRBD2 (5 bases). Germline CDR1 and CDR2: LGHNA and YNFKEQ. Deletions cut 4 bases from V and 5 bases from J, with 14 bases between. The CDR3 consists of 14 residues.

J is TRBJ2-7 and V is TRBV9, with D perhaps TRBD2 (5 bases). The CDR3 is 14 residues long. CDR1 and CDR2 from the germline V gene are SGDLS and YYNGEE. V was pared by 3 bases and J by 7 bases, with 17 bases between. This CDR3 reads CASSEGGPAVEQYF. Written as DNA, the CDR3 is TGTGCCAGCAGCGAGGGCGGGCCGGCTGTTGAGCAGTACTTC.

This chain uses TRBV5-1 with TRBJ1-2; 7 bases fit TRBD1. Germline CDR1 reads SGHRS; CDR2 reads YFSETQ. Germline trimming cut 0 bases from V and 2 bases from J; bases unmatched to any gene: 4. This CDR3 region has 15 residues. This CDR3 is CASSLGVGGNYGYTF. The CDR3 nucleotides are TGCGCCAGCAGCTTGGGTGTAGGGGGCAACTATGGCTACACCTTC.

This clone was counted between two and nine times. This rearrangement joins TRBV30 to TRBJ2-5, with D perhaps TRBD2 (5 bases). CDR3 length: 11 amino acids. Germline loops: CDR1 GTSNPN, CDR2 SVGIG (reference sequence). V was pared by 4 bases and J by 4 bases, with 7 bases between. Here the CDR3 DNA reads TGTGCCTGGACGGCGGGAGAGACCCAGTACTTC. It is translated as CAWTAGETQYF. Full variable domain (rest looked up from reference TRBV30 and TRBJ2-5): SQTIHQWPATLVQPVGSPLSLECTVEGTSNPNLYWYRQAAGRGLQLLFYSVGIGQISSEVPQNLSASRPQDRQFILSSKKLLLSDSGFYLCAWTAGETQYFGPGTRLLVL.

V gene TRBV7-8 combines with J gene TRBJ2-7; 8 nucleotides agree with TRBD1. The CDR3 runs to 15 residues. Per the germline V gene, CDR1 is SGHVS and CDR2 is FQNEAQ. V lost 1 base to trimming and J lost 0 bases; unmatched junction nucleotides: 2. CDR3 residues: CASSLDRGASYEQYF. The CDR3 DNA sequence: TGTGCCAGCAGCTTAGACAGGGGGGCCTCCTACGAGCAGTACTTC.

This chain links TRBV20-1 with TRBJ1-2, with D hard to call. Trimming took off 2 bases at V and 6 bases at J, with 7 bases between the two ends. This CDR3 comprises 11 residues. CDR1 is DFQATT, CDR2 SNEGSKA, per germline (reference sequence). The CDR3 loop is CSARSQDGYTF. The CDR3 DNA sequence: TGCAGTGCTAGATCGCAGGATGGCTACACCTTC.